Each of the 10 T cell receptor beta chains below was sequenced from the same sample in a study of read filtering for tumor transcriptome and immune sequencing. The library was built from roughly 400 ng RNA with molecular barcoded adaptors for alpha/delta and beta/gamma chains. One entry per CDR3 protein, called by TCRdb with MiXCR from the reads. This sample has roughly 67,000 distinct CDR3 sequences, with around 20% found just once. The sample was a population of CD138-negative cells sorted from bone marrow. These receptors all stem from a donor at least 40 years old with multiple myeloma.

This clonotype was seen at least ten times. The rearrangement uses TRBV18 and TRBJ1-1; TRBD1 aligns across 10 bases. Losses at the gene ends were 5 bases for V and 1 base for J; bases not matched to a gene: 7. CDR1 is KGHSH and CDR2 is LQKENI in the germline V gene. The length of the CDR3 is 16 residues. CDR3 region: CASSTGTGAANTEAFF. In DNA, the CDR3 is TGTGCCAGCTCAACCGGGACAGGGGCCGCGAACACTGAAGCTTTCTTT. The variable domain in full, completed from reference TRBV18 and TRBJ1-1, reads NAGVMQNPRHLVRRRGQEARLRCSPMKGHSHVYWYRQLPEEGLKFMVYLQKENIIDESGMPKERFSAEFPKEGPSILRIQQVVRGDSAAYFCASSTGTGAANTEAFFGQGTRLTVV.

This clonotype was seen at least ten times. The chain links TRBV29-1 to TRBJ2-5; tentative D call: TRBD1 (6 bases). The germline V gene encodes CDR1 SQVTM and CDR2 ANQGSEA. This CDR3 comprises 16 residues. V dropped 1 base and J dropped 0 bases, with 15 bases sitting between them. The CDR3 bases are TGCAGCGTTGAAGGCCCAGGGGACCCGTACCAAGAGACCCAGTACTTC. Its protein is CSVEGPGDPYQETQYF.

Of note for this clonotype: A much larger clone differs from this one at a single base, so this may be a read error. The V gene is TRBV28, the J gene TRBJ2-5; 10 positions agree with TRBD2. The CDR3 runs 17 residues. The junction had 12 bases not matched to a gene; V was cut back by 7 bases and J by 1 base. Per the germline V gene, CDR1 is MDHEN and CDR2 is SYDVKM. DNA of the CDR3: TGTGCCAGCATCCCGGGGCTAGCGGGAGTTGCCCAAGAGACCCAGTACTTC. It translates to CASIPGLAGVAQETQYF. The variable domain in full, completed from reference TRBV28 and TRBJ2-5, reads DVKVTQSSRYLVKRTGEKVFLECVQDMDHENMFWYRQDPGLGLRLIYFSYDVKMKEKGDIPEGYSVSREKKERFSLILESASTNQTSMYLCASIPGLAGVAQETQYFGPGTRLLVL.

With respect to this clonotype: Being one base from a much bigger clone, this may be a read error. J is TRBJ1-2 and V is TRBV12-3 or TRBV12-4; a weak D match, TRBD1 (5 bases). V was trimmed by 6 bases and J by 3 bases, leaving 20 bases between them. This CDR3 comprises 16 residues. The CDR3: CASSPFLGGRYYGYTF. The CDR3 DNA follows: TGTGCCAGCAGCCCTTTTTTGGGGGGGAGGTACTATGGCTACACCTTC.

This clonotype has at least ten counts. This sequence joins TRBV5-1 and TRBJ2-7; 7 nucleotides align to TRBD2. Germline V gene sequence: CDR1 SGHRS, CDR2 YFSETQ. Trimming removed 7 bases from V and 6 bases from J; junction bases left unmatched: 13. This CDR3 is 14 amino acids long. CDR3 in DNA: TGCGCCAGCGCTCGTGGGCTAGCGGAACGCGAGCAGTACTTC. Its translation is CASARGLAEREQYF. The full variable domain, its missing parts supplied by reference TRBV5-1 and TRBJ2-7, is KAGVTQTPRYLIKTRGQQVTLSCSPISGHRSVSWYQQTPGQGLQFLFEYFSETQRNKGNFPGRFSGRQFSNSRSEMNVSTLELGDSALYLCASARGLAEREQYFGPGTRLTVT.

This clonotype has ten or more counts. Written as DNA, the CDR3 is TGCGCCAGCAGCCACACCAACCAGAACACTGAAGCTTTCTTT. Protein product: CASSHTNQNTEAFF. This chain joins TRBV4-1 and TRBJ1-1; no clear D gene. The germline V gene has CDR1 MGHRA and CDR2 YSYEKL. Trimming pared 3 bases from V and 1 base from J, leaving 9 bases between. The CDR3 covers 14 residues.

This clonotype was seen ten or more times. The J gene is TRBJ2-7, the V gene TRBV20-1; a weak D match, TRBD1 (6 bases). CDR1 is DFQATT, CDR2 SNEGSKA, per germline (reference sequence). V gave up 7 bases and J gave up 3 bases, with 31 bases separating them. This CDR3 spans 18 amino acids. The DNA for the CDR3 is TGCAGTGGAACGGACAGTCCCCTTCTTTCGGTAGGATTCTACGAGCAGTACTTC. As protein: CSGTDSPLLSVGFYEQYF.

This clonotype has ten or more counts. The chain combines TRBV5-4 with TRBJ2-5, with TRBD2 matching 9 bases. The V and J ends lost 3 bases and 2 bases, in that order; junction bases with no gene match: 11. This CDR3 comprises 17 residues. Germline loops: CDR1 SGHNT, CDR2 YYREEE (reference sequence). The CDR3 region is CASSWSRSGGPQETQYF. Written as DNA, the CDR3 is TGTGCCAGCAGCTGGTCCCGGAGCGGGGGGCCTCAAGAGACCCAGTACTTC.

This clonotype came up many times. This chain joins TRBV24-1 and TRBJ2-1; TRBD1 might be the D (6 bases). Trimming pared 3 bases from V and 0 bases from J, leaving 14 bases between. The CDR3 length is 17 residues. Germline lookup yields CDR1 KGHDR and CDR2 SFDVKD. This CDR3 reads CATSDPNDRLSYNEQFF. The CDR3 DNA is TGTGCCACCAGTGATCCGAATGACAGGCTCTCCTACAATGAGCAGTTCTTC.

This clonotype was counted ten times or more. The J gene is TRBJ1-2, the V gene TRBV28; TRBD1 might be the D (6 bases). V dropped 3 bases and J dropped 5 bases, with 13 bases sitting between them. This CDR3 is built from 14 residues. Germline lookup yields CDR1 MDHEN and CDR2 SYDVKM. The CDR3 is CASSFGGKGYGYTF. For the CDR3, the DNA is TGTGCCAGCAGTTTCGGGGGCAAGGGATATGGCTACACCTTC.